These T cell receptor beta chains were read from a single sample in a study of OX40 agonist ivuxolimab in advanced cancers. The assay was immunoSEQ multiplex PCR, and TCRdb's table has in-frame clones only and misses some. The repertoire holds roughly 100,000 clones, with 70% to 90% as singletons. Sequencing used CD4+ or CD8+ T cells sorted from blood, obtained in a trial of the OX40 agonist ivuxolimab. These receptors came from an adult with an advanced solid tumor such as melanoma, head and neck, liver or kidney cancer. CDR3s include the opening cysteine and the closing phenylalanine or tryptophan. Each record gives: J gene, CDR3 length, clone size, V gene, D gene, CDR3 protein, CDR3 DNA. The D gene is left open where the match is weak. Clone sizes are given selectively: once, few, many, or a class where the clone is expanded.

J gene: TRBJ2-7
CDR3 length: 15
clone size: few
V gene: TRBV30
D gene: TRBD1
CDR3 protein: CAWELGTGDGYEQYF
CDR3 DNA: TGTGCCTGGGAACTCGGGACAGGGGACGGGTACGAGCAGTACTTC

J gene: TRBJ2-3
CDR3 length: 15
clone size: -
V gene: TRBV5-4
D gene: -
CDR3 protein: CASSPRGGGTDTQYF
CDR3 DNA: TGTGCCAGCAGCCCCAGGGGAGGAGGCACAGATACGCAGTATTTT

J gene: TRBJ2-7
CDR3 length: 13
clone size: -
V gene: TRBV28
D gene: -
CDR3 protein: CASSLLPSYEQYF
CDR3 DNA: TGTGCCAGCAGTCTACTACCCTCCTACGAGCAGTACTTC

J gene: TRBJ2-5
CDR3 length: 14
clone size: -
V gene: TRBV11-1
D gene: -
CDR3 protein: CASSLGGTRETQYF
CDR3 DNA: TGTGCCAGCAGCTTAGGGGGGACCCGGGAGACCCAGTACTTC

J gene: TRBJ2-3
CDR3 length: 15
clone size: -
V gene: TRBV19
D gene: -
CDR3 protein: CASSRLASSTDTQYF
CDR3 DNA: TGTGCCAGTAGTAGGCTAGCAAGTAGCACAGATACGCAGTATTTT

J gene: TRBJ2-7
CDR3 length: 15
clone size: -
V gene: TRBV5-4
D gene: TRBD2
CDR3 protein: CASSSGLAGLYEQYF
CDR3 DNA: TGTGCCAGCAGCTCGGGACTAGCGGGATTGTACGAGCAGTACTTC

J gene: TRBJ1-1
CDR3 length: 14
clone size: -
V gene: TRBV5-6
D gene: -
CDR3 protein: CASSPRARRTEAFF
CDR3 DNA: TGTGCCAGCAGCCCCCGGGCGCGCCGGACTGAAGCTTTCTTT

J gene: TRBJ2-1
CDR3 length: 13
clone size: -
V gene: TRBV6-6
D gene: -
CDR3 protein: CASSYPMGYEQFF
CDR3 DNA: TGTGCCAGCAGTTACCCTATGGGCTATGAGCAGTTCTTC

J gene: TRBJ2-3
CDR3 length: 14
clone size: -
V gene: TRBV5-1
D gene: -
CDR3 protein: CASSEGGGTDTQYF
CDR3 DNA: TGCGCCAGCAGCGAGGGAGGAGGCACAGATACGCAGTATTTT

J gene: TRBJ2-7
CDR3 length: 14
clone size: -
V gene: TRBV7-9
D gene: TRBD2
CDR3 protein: CASSFGGGLGEQYF
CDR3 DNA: TGTGCCAGCAGCTTCGGGGGAGGGCTCGGCGAGCAGTACTTC

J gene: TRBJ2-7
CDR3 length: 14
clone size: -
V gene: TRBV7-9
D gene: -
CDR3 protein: CASSLAESSYEQYF
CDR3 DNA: TGTGCCAGCAGCTTAGCGGAATCATCCTACGAGCAGTACTTC

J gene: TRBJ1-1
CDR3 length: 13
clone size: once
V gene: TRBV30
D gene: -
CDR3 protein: CAWTRRRNTEAFF
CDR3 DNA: TGTGCCTGGACCAGACGGAGAAACACTGAAGCTTTCTTT

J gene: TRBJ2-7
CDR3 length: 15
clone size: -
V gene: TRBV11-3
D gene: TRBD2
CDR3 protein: CASSPWTSGRHEQYF
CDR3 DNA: TGTGCCAGCAGCCCTTGGACTAGCGGGAGACACGAGCAGTACTTC

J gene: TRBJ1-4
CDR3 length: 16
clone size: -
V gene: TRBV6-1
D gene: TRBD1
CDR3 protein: CASSVSPGTADEKLFF
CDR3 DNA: TGTGCCAGCAGTGTATCTCCCGGGACAGCAGATGAAAAACTGTTTTTT

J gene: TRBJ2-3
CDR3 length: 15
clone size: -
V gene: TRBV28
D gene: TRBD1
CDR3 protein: CASSPGTASTDTQYF
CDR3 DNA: TGTGCCAGCAGCCCTGGGACAGCTAGCACAGATACGCAGTATTTT

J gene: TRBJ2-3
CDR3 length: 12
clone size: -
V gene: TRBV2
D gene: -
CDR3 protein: CASATSTDTQYF
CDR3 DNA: TGTGCCAGCGCGACTAGCACAGATACGCAGTATTTT

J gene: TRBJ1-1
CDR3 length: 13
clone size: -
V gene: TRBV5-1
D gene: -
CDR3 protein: CASSSMLNTEAFF
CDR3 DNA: TGCGCCAGCAGCTCGATGTTGAACACTGAAGCTTTCTTT

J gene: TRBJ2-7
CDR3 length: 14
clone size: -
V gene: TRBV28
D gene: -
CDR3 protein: CASSPQGTSYEQYF
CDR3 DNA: TGTGCCAGCAGCCCCCAGGGAACCTCCTACGAGCAGTACTTC

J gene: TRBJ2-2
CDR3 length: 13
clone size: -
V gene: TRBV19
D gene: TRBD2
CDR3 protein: CASSRLAGGELFF
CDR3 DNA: TGTGCCAGTAGTAGACTAGCTGGGGGGGAGCTGTTTTTT

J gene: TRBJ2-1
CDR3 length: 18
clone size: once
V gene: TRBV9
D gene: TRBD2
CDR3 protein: CASSLRLTRSGMGHEQFF
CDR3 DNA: TGTGCCAGCAGCCTCCGACTGACCCGTAGCGGGATGGGCCATGAGCAGTTCTTC

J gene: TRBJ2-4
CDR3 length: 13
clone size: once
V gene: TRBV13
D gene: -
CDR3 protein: CASSLWTKNIQYF
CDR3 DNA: TGTGCCAGCAGCCTTTGGACCAAAAACATTCAGTACTTC

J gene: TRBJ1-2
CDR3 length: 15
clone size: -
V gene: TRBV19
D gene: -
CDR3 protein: CASSIERGANYGYTF
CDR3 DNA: TGTGCCAGTAGTATAGAGCGGGGGGCGAACTATGGCTACACCTTC

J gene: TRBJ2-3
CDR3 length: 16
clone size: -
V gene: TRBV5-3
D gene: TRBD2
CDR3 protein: CARRTRAGGPADTQYF
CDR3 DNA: TGTGCCAGAAGAACCAGAGCGGGAGGGCCCGCAGATACGCAGTATTTT

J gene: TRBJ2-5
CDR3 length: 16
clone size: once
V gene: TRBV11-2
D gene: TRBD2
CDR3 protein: CASSSGLAGDKETQYF
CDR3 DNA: TGTGCCAGCAGCTCCGGACTAGCGGGAGATAAAGAGACCCAGTACTTC

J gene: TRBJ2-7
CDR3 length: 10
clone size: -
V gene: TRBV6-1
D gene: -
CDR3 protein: CASRNLEQYF
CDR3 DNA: TGTGCCAGCAGGAATCTCGAGCAGTACTTC

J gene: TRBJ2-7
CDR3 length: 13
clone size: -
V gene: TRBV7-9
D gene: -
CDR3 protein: CASSLGSKYEQYF
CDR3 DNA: TGTGCCAGCAGCTTAGGTTCTAAGTACGAGCAGTACTTC

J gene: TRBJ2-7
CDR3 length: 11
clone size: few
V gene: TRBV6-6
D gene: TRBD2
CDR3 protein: CASSRGGEQYF
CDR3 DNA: TGTGCCAGCAGCCGGGGGGGGGAGCAGTACTTC

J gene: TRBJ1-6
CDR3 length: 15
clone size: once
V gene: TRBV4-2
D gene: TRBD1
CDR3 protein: CASSQGLTGVSPLHF
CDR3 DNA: TGTGCCAGCAGCCAAGGTTTGACAGGGGTTTCACCCCTCCACTTT

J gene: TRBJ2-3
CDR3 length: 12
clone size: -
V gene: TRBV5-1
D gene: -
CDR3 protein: CASSFFTDTQYF
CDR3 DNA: TGCGCCAGCAGCTTCTTCACAGATACGCAGTATTTT

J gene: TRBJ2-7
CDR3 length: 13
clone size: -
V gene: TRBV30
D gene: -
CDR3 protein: CAWSFRGAHEQYF
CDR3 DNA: TGTGCCTGGAGTTTCAGGGGGGCCCACGAGCAGTACTTC

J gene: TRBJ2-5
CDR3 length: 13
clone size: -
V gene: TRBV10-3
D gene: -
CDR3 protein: CAISEGLSKTQYF
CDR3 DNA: TGTGCCATCAGTGAGGGACTGTCAAAGACCCAGTACTTC

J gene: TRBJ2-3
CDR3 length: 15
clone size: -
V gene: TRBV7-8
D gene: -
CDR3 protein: CASSLGHRGTDTQYF
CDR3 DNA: TGTGCCAGCAGCTTGGGTCATCGGGGGACAGATACGCAGTATTTT

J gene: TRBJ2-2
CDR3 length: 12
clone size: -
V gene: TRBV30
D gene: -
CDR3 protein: CAWRMGSGELFF
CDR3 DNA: TGTGCCTGGAGGATGGGGTCCGGGGAGCTGTTTTTT

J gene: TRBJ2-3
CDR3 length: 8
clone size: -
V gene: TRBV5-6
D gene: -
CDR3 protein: CCPGTQYF
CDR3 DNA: TGTTGTCCTGGGACGCAGTATTTT

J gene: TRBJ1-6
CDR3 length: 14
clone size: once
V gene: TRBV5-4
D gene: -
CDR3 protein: CASSLPPRGSPLHF
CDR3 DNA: TGTGCCAGCAGCTTACCACCCAGGGGTTCACCCCTCCACTTT

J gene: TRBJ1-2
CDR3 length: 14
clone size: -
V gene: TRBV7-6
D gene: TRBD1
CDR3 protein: CASSLGQGVGGYTF
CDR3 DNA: TGTGCCAGCAGCTTGGGACAGGGGGTAGGTGGCTACACCTTC

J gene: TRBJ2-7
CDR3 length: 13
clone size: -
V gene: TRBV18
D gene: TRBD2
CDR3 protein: CASSPRTSYEQYF
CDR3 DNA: TGTGCCAGCTCACCCCGGACTAGCTACGAGCAGTACTTC

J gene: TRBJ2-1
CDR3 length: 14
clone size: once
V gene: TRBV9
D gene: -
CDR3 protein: CASSSGHPYNEQFF
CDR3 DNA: TGTGCCAGCAGCAGCGGACACCCCTATAATGAGCAGTTCTTC

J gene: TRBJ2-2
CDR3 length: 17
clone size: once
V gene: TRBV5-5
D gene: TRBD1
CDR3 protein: CASSLYAGGLNTGELFF
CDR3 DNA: TGTGCCAGCAGCTTATATGCAGGGGGCTTAAACACCGGGGAGCTGTTTTTT

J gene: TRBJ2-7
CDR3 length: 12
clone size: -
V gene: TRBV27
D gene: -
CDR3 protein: CASSSGADQEYF
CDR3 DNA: TGTGCCAGCAGTTCCGGGGCCGACCAGGAGTACTTC